The 26 T cell receptor beta chains presented below share a single source sample, sequenced in a study of cytomegalovirus exposure and HLA in healthy donors (dated by TCRdb to the late 2010s). The library was prepared using the immunoSEQ multiplex PCR assay. The multiplex PCR relied on a mix of 60 forward primers for TCR Vbeta segments and 13 reverse primers for TCR Jbeta segments. TCRdb retrieved this table from immuneACCESS and kept in-frame rearrangements only. Not all clones are present; in checked studies, unresolved V genes account for under half, and no reason is known for the remainder. This sample gives about 160,000 clones in total; approximately 75% of them show up just once. Around 2.3% of the sample belongs to the ten largest clones. Sequenced input: PBMCs. These receptors were collected from a man aged 50 to 59 in good health and CMV-seropositive.

This clone was recorded once. The rearrangement uses TRBV2 and TRBJ2-3; no clear D gene. Trimming cost V 5 bases and J 2 bases, with 8 bases left between them. CDR1 and CDR2 from the germline V gene are SNHLY and FYNNEI. The CDR3 consists of 13 residues. This CDR3 reads CASSMSSTDTQYF. DNA of the CDR3: TGTGCCAGCAGTATGTCCTCCACAGATACGCAGTATTTT.

This clone was counted many times. This chain joins TRBV4-3 and TRBJ1-1; 8 bases line up with TRBD1. This CDR3 is 16 amino acids long. CDR1 and CDR2 (germline): LGHNA, YSLEER. V lost 0 bases to trimming and J lost 1 base; unmatched junction nucleotides: 4. The CDR3 spells CASSQEDRGWNTEAFF. The DNA for the CDR3 is TGCGCCAGCAGCCAAGAAGACAGGGGTTGGAACACTGAAGCTTTCTTT.

The chain joins TRBV5-1 to TRBJ1-2; possibly TRBD1 for D (5 bases). The germline CDR1 and CDR2 sequences are SGHRS and YFSETQ. The CDR3 contains 13 residues. V lost 4 bases and J lost 8, with 15 bases in between. The chain's CDR3 is CASSPDSGFGYTF. CDR3 nucleotides: TGCGCCAGCAGCCCAGATTCAGGGTTCGGCTACACCTTC.

V usage is TRBV5-4 and J usage is TRBJ2-1; TRBD2 agrees at 14 bases. The CDR3 has 17 amino acids. The V and J ends lost 4 bases and 7 bases, in that order; junction bases with no gene match: 10. In germline, CDR1 is SGHNT, CDR2 YYREEE (reference sequence). The CDR3 nucleotides read TGTGCCAGCAGCCCAGGAGCAGGGACTAGCGGGGGTAATGAGCAGTTCTTC. Protein sequence: CASSPGAGTSGGNEQFF.

Comments on this clone: One end of the junction does not line up with germline, which may come from a read error. J is TRBJ2-3 and V is TRBV7-7, with a possible D match to TRBD1 (5 bases). In germline, CDR1 is SSHAT, CDR2 FNYEAQ (reference sequence). The CDR3 runs to 14 residues. The CDR3 DNA reads TGTGCTAGCAGCTTAGTAGGGGGCACAGATACGCAGTATTTT. Translating gives CASSLVGGTDTQYF.

The count of this clone is one. The chain recombines TRBV27 with TRBJ2-3, with unresolved D. This CDR3 spans 15 amino acids. Trimming stripped 2 bases from V and 2 bases from J, with 11 bases between. Germline lookup yields CDR1 MNHEY and CDR2 SMNVEV (reference sequence). DNA for the CDR3: TGTGCCAGCAGTTTAGGCAGCGCGAACACAGATACGCAGTATTTT. Translation gives CASSLGSANTDTQYF.

This rearrangement joins TRBV30 to TRBJ2-1; 8 bases are a match to TRBD2. The germline V gene has CDR1 GTSNPN and CDR2 SVGIG (reference sequence). J gave up 8 bases and V 4 bases, and 7 bases lay outside the gene matches. The CDR3 loop spans 13 amino acids. The CDR3 nucleotides read TGTGCCTGGATGATCGGGGGGGCGTATGAGCAGTTCTTC. Translating it yields CAWMIGGAYEQFF. Full variable domain (remainder filled in from reference TRBV30 and TRBJ2-1): SQTIHQWPATLVQPVGSPLSLECTVEGTSNPNLYWYRQAAGRGLQLLFYSVGIGQISSEVPQNLSASRPQDRQFILSSKKLLLSDSGFYLCAWMIGGAYEQFFGPGTRLTVL.

The V and J genes are TRBV27 and TRBJ1-5, with TRBD1 matching 10 bases. The CDR3 totals 14 residues. V lost 3 bases and J lost 6; bases outside the gene matches: 2. In germline, CDR1 is MNHEY, CDR2 SMNVEV (reference sequence). In DNA form, the CDR3 reads TGTGCCAGCAGTTTTGGGACAGGGGTTCAGCCCCAGCATTTT. Translated: CASSFGTGVQPQHF.

The V gene is TRBV5-8, the J gene TRBJ1-2; D not certain. CDR3 length: 15 amino acids. The V and J ends lost 0 bases and 5 bases respectively, with 14 bases between them. CDR1 is SGHTS and CDR2 is YDEGEE in the germline V gene. The CDR3 loop reads CASSLGRPGKYGYTF. The CDR3 region has the DNA TGTGCCAGCAGCTTGGGGCGACCCGGGAAATATGGCTACACCTTC.

V gene TRBV28 combines with J gene TRBJ1-3, with a weak D call TRBD1 (6 bases). This CDR3 comprises 15 residues. Trimming removed 5 bases at V and 8 bases at J, with 19 bases between. Germline V gene lookup returns CDR1 MDHEN and CDR2 SYDVKM. The CDR3 loop is CASSDGQIVRDTIYF. Written as DNA, the CDR3 is TGTGCCAGCAGTGACGGACAGATAGTACGGGACACCATATATTTT. The whole variable domain, remainder taken from reference TRBV28 and TRBJ1-3, is DVKVTQSSRYLVKRTGEKVFLECVQDMDHENMFWYRQDPGLGLRLIYFSYDVKMKEKGDIPEGYSVSREKKERFSLILESASTNQTSMYLCASSDGQIVRDTIYFGEGSWLTVV.

The chain links TRBV19 to TRBJ1-4; D call uncertain. This CDR3 is 14 amino acids long. Trimming removed 9 bases from V and 7 bases from J, with 18 bases in between. The germline CDR1 and CDR2 sequences are LNHDA and SQIVND (reference sequence). The CDR3 sequence is CASHRGRAIEKLFF. As DNA, the CDR3 is TGTGCCAGCCACCGAGGCAGAGCTATTGAAAAACTGTTTTTT.

J is TRBJ2-7 and V is TRBV6-5; 8 bases line up with TRBD1. This CDR3 is 14 amino acids long. With V trimmed by 4 bases and J by 4 bases, 6 bases remained unmatched. Germline V lookup: CDR1 MNHEY, CDR2 SVGAGI. The CDR3 nucleotides read TGTGCCAGCAGTTCAACAGGGGGGACTTACGAGCAGTACTTC. Protein product: CASSSTGGTYEQYF.

In DNA form, the CDR3 reads TGTGCCAGCAGCCCCGACCTAGCGGGGGGATCCGGGCAGTTCTTC. It specifies CASSPDLAGGSGQFF. The chain is built from TRBV7-2 and TRBJ2-1, with 11 bases matching TRBD2. CDR3 length: 15 residues. CDR1 and CDR2 from the germline V gene are SGHTA and FQGNSA. With V trimmed by 5 bases and J by 12 bases, 12 bases remained unmatched.

The sample holds a few counts of this clone. J is TRBJ2-7 and V is TRBV6-5, with 7 bases that match TRBD1. Germline CDR1 is MNHEY and CDR2 is SVGAGI. This CDR3 comprises 12 residues. The J segment lost 6 bases and the V segment lost 6 bases, leaving 5 bases of the junction unmatched. In DNA form, the CDR3 reads TGTGCCAGCAGGGACAGGTTTGGCGAGCAGTACTTC. Its protein is CASRDRFGEQYF.

V is TRBV5-1 and J is TRBJ2-5, with TRBD1 identical over 9 bases. The CDR3 extends over 14 amino acids. CDR1 and CDR2 from the germline V gene are SGHRS and YFSETQ. Trimming took 5 bases from V and 2 from J; bases not matched to a gene: 4. This CDR3 is CASRWTGDQETQYF. The CDR3 DNA sequence: TGCGCCAGCAGATGGACAGGGGATCAAGAGACCCAGTACTTC.

This chain joins TRBV7-6 and TRBJ2-7; D perhaps matches TRBD1 (7 bases). Germline assignment: CDR1 SGHVS and CDR2 FNYEAQ. The CDR3 spans 18 residues. With 0 bases removed from V and 1 base from J, the gap between germline ends came to 19 bases. For the CDR3, the DNA is TGTGCCAGCAGCTTAGCGGCCGGCGGCGGGACAGTATCCTACGAGCAGTACTTC. Amino acids: CASSLAAGGGTVSYEQYF.

This clone was seen more than once but under ten times. This chain joins TRBV15 and TRBJ2-3; a weak D match, TRBD1 (5 bases). V was cut by 6 bases and J by 3 bases, with 13 bases left in between. The CDR3 has 14 residues. Germline values: CDR1 LNHNV, CDR2 YYDKDF (reference sequence). This CDR3 is CATRGAGRTDTQYF. The CDR3 bases are TGTGCCACCAGAGGGGCAGGGCGGACAGATACGCAGTATTTT.

The J gene is TRBJ1-2, the V gene TRBV29-1; D is uncertain. Germline V CDR1 and CDR2: SQVTM, ANQGSEA. With 3 bases removed from V and 4 bases from J, the gap between germline ends came to 9 bases. This CDR3 comprises 12 residues. The CDR3 here is CSVEGRGYGYTF. The CDR3 region has the DNA TGCAGCGTTGAGGGTCGGGGCTATGGCTACACCTTC.

The chain has TRBV6-6 and TRBJ2-6; 10 nucleotides agree with TRBD1. J lost 12 bases, V lost 6 bases, and 14 bases had no gene match. CDR1 is MNHNY, CDR2 SVGAGI, per germline (reference sequence). The CDR3 contains 16 residues. CDR3 nucleotides: TGTGCCAGCAGCCCAGTCCCGGGACAGGGGTTGGGCGTCCTGACTTTC. Amino acids: CASSPVPGQGLGVLTF.

This clone was counted only a few times. The genes are TRBV6-1 and TRBJ2-2, with D hard to call. V lost 7 bases and J 0 bases, leaving 9 bases between the germline ends. The CDR3 has 14 amino acids. Per germline, CDR1 MNHNS and CDR2 SASEGT. CDR3 nucleotides: TGTGCCAGCAATGTCCAAACGAACACCGGGGAGCTGTTTTTT. Translation gives CASNVQTNTGELFF.

The chain couples TRBV9 to TRBJ2-3, with 10 bases lining up with TRBD1. Germline values: CDR1 SGDLS, CDR2 YYNGEE. The CDR3 runs 15 residues. V lost 3 bases, J lost 4 bases, and 5 bases stayed unmatched. In nucleotides, the CDR3 is TGTGCCAGCAGCGCGGGACAGGGGAGGGCAGATACGCAGTATTTT. This codes for CASSAGQGRADTQYF.

J is TRBJ1-4 and V is TRBV12-5, with a weak D call TRBD1 (5 bases). The CDR3 is 14 residues long. V was cut by 3 bases and J by 1 base, with 6 bases left in between. Germline assignment: CDR1 LGHNT and CDR2 FRNRAP. CDR3 DNA sequence: TGTGCTAGTGGTTTCGACAGAACTAATGAAAAACTGTTTTTT. This sequence encodes CASGFDRTNEKLFF.

The chain employs TRBV5-4 and TRBJ2-5; tentatively, D is TRBD2 (5 bases). Germline loops: CDR1 SGHNT, CDR2 YYREEE (reference sequence). This CDR3 contains 14 residues. The V gene lost 4 bases and the J gene lost 4 bases, with 14 bases spanning the gap. CDR3 nucleotides: TGTGCCAGCAGCCCTGACGGGGTTAGAGAGACCCAGTACTTC. Translation: CASSPDGVRETQYF.

This sequence joins TRBV5-1 and TRBJ1-2; no reliable D call. V was cut by 0 bases and J by 4 bases, with 10 bases left in between. Per the germline V gene, CDR1 is SGHRS and CDR2 is YFSETQ. The CDR3 has 14 amino acids. The CDR3 sequence is CASSLERTSYGYTF. The CDR3 DNA reads TGCGCCAGCAGCTTGGAGCGGACGAGCTATGGCTACACCTTC.

The sample holds one count of this clone. The V gene is TRBV5-1, the J gene TRBJ2-4; D not resolved. Germline lookup yields CDR1 SGHRS and CDR2 YFSETQ. CDR3 length: 14 residues. V lost 0 bases and J lost 5, with 9 bases in between. CDR3 protein: CASSLAAAQNIQYF. CDR3 bases: TGCGCCAGCAGCTTGGCGGCGGCCCAAAACATTCAGTACTTC.

Concerning this clone itself: The junction differs from germline at one of its ends, possibly a read error. The same CDR3 can be traced to other DNA sequences in this sample. The genes are TRBV19 and TRBJ1-4, with 8 nucleotides matching TRBD1. CDR1 and CDR2 (germline): LNHDA, SQIVND (reference sequence). The CDR3 length is 16 residues. DNA for the CDR3: TGCGCCAGTAGTTCCCATCTGGGACAGGTGAATGAAAAACTGTTTTTT. Its translation: CASSSHLGQVNEKLFF.